This T cell receptor (beta chain) was sequenced in a study of neoadjuvant anti-PD-1 for oral cavity cancer. For the study at large: Patients without progression got a fourth dose around day 43.

The time point denotes: after neoadjuvant nivolumab, at surgical resection. Most PBMC samples had roughly 0.45 ug input DNA in six replicates. Sequenced by immunoSEQ multiplex PCR; TCRdb stores in-frame clones only, minus some. This table holds roughly 32,000 clones, about 77% found once. The CDR3 is 11 residues long. Trimming took 0 bases from V and 9 from J, leaving 9 bases between them. The germline V gene encodes CDR1 SQVTM and CDR2 ANQGSEA. The source material was PBMCs, sampled after nivolumab (anti-PD-1) treatment. V usage is TRBV29-1 and J usage is TRBJ2-7, with D uncertain. The receptor's source is a person aged 35-79 years with oral cavity squamous cell carcinoma. The CDR3, as DNA: TGCAGCGTTGAAGATAGGCAGCGGCAGTACTTC. It specifies CSVEDRQRQYF.